This T cell receptor (beta chain) was captured in a study of CD8 T cells in ankylosing spondylitis. After removal of 5 bases from V and 0 bases from J, the junction contained 5 bases not matched to a gene. The CDR3 length is 16 residues. Germline V gene lookup returns CDR1 SEHNR and CDR2 FQNEAQ (reference sequence). To note about this clonotype: Its antigen is still unknown.

For TCR beta, libraries came from quantitative 5'-RACE with molecular barcodes. TCRdb re-derived calls from the 5' RACE reads in MiXCR, one entry per CDR3 protein. The sample contains 250,000 to 350,000 distinct CDR3 sequences, 7.5% to 9% of which appear only once. Study results and limitations: Previous work reported some of these motif variants in the synovial fluid and blood of reactive arthritis. Seemingly characteristic of ankylosing spondylitis blood was a TCR beta motif consisting of about 8 highly homologous variants. Disease-linked clones were found to be CD8+ and relatively rare in peripheral blood.

The chain links TRBV7-9 to TRBJ1-3; 9 positions match TRBD1. Sequences were obtained from blood, either unsorted or a sorted T cell fraction (not recorded which). The clonotype was recovered from a male donor with ankylosing spondylitis. The CDR3: CASSPGTGNSGNTIYF. CDR3 sequence (DNA): TGTGCCAGCAGCCCCGGGACAGGGAACTCTGGAAACACCATATATTTT.